Listed here are 25 T cell receptor beta chains from one sample, sequenced in a study of CXCR3-negative and CXCR3-positive naive CD8 T cells. All TRB cDNA libraries came from 5' RACE performed with UMI labels. TCRdb reprocessed the 5' RACE reads, with one entry per CDR3 protein and no DNA. Its table lists tens of thousands of distinct CDR3 sequences. The sequencing input was naive CXCR3- CD8+ T cells from blood. Subset described: CD45RO-CCR7+CD27+CD95- naive CD8+ T cells lacking CXCR3 (TNR3-). The receptor source for this set is a human donor in good health. Some clones in this sample may be carry-over from other donors' samples.

This rearrangement joins TRBV20-1 to TRBJ2-3; TCRdb names TRBD1, which stays unverified in the absence of DNA. CDR1 DFQATT and CDR2 SNEGSKA come from the germline V gene (reference sequence). The CDR3 loop spans 14 amino acids. The CDR3 loop reads CSARVGGSTDTQYF.

V is TRBV10-2 and J is TRBJ2-7. From germline, CDR1 is WSHSY and CDR2 SAAADI. The length of the CDR3 is 12 residues. The CDR3 spells CASRAVAYEQYF.

CDR3 loop: CASSEFAAGSTDTQYF. The J gene is TRBJ2-3, the V gene TRBV25-1; TCRdb outputs TRBD1, but without DNA this stays unchecked. This CDR3 has 16 amino acids. Germline lookup yields CDR1 MGHDK and CDR2 SYGVNS.

The chain combines TRBV12-3 or TRBV12-4 with TRBJ2-7. This CDR3 is built from 12 residues. The CDR3 here is CASSASSYEQYF.

The V call is TRBV7-9, the J call TRBJ2-7; TCRdb proposes TRBD1, but this gene call is untestable without DNA. Germline CDR1 and CDR2: SEHNR and FQNEAQ (reference sequence). The CDR3 is made up of 15 amino acids. The chain's CDR3 is CASSPDRGVSYEQYF.

The chain recombines TRBV3-1 with TRBJ2-2; there is no DNA to check the TCRdb D call of TRBD1. The CDR3 is 19 residues long. Germline V gene sequence: CDR1 LGHDT, CDR2 YNNKEL (reference sequence). The CDR3 here is CASSPGGVVRGLDTGELFF.

The chain links TRBV5-1 to TRBJ2-7; the D call from TCRdb, TRBD2, cannot be confirmed without DNA. This CDR3 has 17 residues. Germline CDR1 is SGHRS and CDR2 is YFSETQ. The CDR3 sequence: CASSPGLAGSLTYEQYF.

The chain employs TRBV6-2 or TRBV6-3 and TRBJ2-7; without DNA, the TCRdb call of TRBD1 cannot be checked. The CDR3 sequence is 15 residues long. The germline CDR1 and CDR2 sequences are MNHEY and SVGEGT. CDR3 in amino acids: CASSYSTRDAYEQYF.

The chain is built from TRBV20-1 and TRBJ1-2; TCRdb's D call, TRBD1, is unchecked because there is no DNA. The CDR3 has 15 amino acids. The germline V gene encodes CDR1 DFQATT and CDR2 SNEGSKA (reference sequence). This CDR3 reads CSLRAGDRRDYGYTF.

The CDR3 here is CSADDRGHTYEQCF. This chain joins TRBV20-1 and TRBJ2-7; checking the TCRdb D call of TRBD1 is not possible without DNA. CDR3 length equals 14 residues. The germline V gene has CDR1 DFQATT and CDR2 SNEGSKA (reference sequence).

This rearrangement joins TRBV5-5 to TRBJ2-1; the TRBD2 assignment by TCRdb is unverifiable without DNA. The CDR3 runs to 16 residues. Germline-derived CDR1 and CDR2 are SGHKS and YYEKEE (reference sequence). CDR3 sequence: CASSGPLAGGHNEQFF.

This chain connects TRBV28 to TRBJ2-7; TCRdb's assignment of TRBD1 cannot be checked, as there is no DNA. CDR3 length equals 15 residues. From germline, CDR1 is MDHEN and CDR2 SYDVKM. The CDR3 loop is CASSLYGQGSYEQYF.

The V and J genes are TRBV6-2 or TRBV6-3 and TRBJ2-5. Germline CDR1 is MNHEY and CDR2 is SVGEGT. This CDR3 is 14 amino acids long. The chain's CDR3 is CASSYSRVRETQYF.

The chain links TRBV6-2 or TRBV6-3 to TRBJ1-1. CDR3 length: 15 amino acids. Germline V gene data show CDR1 as MNHEY and CDR2 as SVGEGT. The CDR3 reads CASSWWELRNTEAFF.

V is TRBV14 and J is TRBJ2-7. This CDR3 has 12 amino acids. Germline V gene sequence: CDR1 SGHDN, CDR2 FVKESK. This chain's CDR3 is CASSPSLYEQYF.

V usage is TRBV5-1 and J usage is TRBJ2-7; no DNA is available, so the TRBD1 call from TCRdb remains unchecked. Germline CDR1 SGHRS, CDR2 YFSETQ. This CDR3 is built from 13 residues. The CDR3 reads CASSPSAGDEQYF.

V is TRBV29-1 and J is TRBJ2-2. The CDR3 length is 12 residues. CDR1 SQVTM and CDR2 ANQGSEA come from the germline V gene. CDR3 loop: CSVEDHTGELFF.

The rearrangement links TRBV6-4 to TRBJ2-1. The CDR3 runs 16 residues. Germline CDR1 is MRHNA and CDR2 is SNTAGT. CDR3 protein: CASSDSNRSSYNEQFF.

The chain links TRBV24-1 to TRBJ1-1; the D call of TRBD1 rests on TCRdb alone, since no DNA is present to check it. Germline values: CDR1 KGHDR, CDR2 SFDVKD. The CDR3 has 12 amino acids. The CDR3 spells CATSESGREAFF.

The chain links TRBV5-1 to TRBJ1-1; the TCRdb D gene call, TRBD1, has no DNA to confirm it. The length of the CDR3 is 15 residues. From germline, CDR1 is SGHRS and CDR2 YFSETQ. CDR3 loop: CASSLITGALEEAFF.

This chain's CDR3 is CASSPRDSETAFF. The J gene is TRBJ1-1, the V gene TRBV7-9; the D gene TCRdb calls, TRBD1, cannot be checked with no DNA. This CDR3 region has 13 residues. CDR1 and CDR2 (germline): SEHNR, FQNEAQ (reference sequence).

The chain is built from TRBV11-3 and TRBJ2-7; TCRdb reports TRBD2, a call that lacks DNA to check it against. This CDR3 is built from 17 residues. The germline CDR1 and CDR2 sequences are SGHNT and YENEEA. CDR3 residues: CASSLEGLAGGPYEQYF.

This chain connects TRBV6-6 to TRBJ2-2; TCRdb reports TRBD2, a call that lacks DNA to check it against. The CDR3 runs to 12 residues. CDR1 and CDR2 (germline): MNHNY, SVGAGI (reference sequence). The CDR3: CASETGGGELFF.

This chain joins TRBV4-3 and TRBJ2-1; without DNA, the TCRdb call of TRBD1 cannot be checked. Germline V gene lookup returns CDR1 LGHNA and CDR2 YSLEER. This CDR3 has 14 amino acids. This CDR3 is CASSQDVPGKEQLF.

This chain joins TRBV21-1 and TRBJ1-1. TRBV21-1 is an annotated pseudogene. The CDR3 is 15 amino acids. CDR3 sequence reads: CARPFRKGLNTEAFF.